These T cell receptor beta chains were read from a single sample in a study of blood T cell repertoires in COVID-19. Here immunoSEQ multiplex PCR was the method, and the copy in TCRdb shows in-frame clones only, minus some. The profile shows about 210,000 clones, approximately 87% of them singletons. Sequences were obtained from peripheral blood. The receptor source for this set is a woman in her 70s with acute or convalescent COVID-19. Each CDR3 is given with its conserved first and last residue. D genes are given only for firm matches. Rows may omit the clone size; those that give it use once, few, many or a size class.

>TRBJ2-7|TRBD1|TRBV25-1|-
CASSFGQGGTYEQYF
TGTGCCAGCAGCTTTGGACAGGGGGGAACCTACGAGCAGTACTTC
>TRBJ1-1|TRBD1|TRBV18|-
CASSPGQGGSEAFF
TGTGCCAGCTCCCCAGGACAGGGGGGTTCTGAAGCTTTCTTT
>TRBJ2-2|TRBD1|TRBV24-1|-
CATSGIRTGGSHGELFF
TGTGCCACCAGTGGCATAAGGACAGGGGGAAGTCACGGGGAGCTGTTTTTT
>TRBJ2-1|-|TRBV24-1|-
CATSEGGVSEQFF
TGTGCCACCAGTGAGGGGGGAGTAAGTGAGCAGTTCTTC
>TRBJ2-1|TRBD2|TRBV27|few
CASSPPGLARFNEQFF
TGTGCCAGCAGTCCGCCGGGACTAGCGAGGTTCAATGAGCAGTTCTTC
>TRBJ1-2|TRBD1|TRBV27|-
CASSETGDYGYTF
TGTGCCAGCAGTGAGACAGGGGACTATGGCTACACCTTC
>TRBJ2-1|TRBD2|TRBV4-3|-
CASSRGLAGGPGNEQFF
TGCGCCAGCAGCCGGGGACTAGCGGGAGGGCCGGGGAATGAGCAGTTCTTC
>TRBJ1-1|-|TRBV11-2|-
CASSLLGQVGTEAFF
TGTGCCAGCAGCTTACTTGGCCAGGTGGGCACTGAAGCTTTCTTT
>TRBJ1-2|TRBD1|TRBV3-1/TRBV3-2|-
CASSPMTGLGYTF
TGTGCCAGCAGCCCGATGACAGGGCTCGGCTACACCTTC
>TRBJ1-2|-|TRBV4-3|few
CASSGRGYGYTF
TGCGCCAGCAGTGGGAGAGGTTATGGCTACACCTTC
>TRBJ2-7|TRBD2|TRBV7-2|-
CASSWTSGDQPYEQYF
TGTGCCAGCAGCTGGACTAGCGGGGATCAACCCTACGAGCAGTACTTC
>TRBJ1-1|-|TRBV24-1|-
CATSDPGVPEAFF
TGTGCCACCAGTGACCCCGGGGTGCCGGAAGCTTTCTTT
>TRBJ2-5|-|TRBV7-2|-
CASSLSSDYQETQYF
TGTGCCAGCAGCTTATCGAGTGACTACCAAGAGACCCAGTACTTC
>TRBJ2-1|-|TRBV19|-
CASGGLAQFF
TGTGCCAGTGGGGGCCTTGCGCAGTTCTTC
>TRBJ2-3|TRBD2|TRBV7-8|-
CASSHWTSGGADTQYF
TGTGCCAGCAGCCATTGGACTAGCGGGGGGGCAGATACGCAGTATTTT
>TRBJ1-1|-|TRBV19|once
CASSSRGLTNTEAFF
TGTGCCAGTAGTAGTAGGGGCCTGACAAACACTGAAGCTTTCTTT
>TRBJ1-4|-|TRBV6-4|-
CASTLYPQGGNENGKLFF
TGTGCCAGCACCCTATACCCTCAGGGTGGGAATGAGAATGGAAAACTGTTTTTT
>TRBJ2-7|TRBD1|TRBV7-9|-
CASGRGRGYEQYF
TGTGCCAGCGGCAGGGGGCGAGGCTACGAGCAGTACTTC
>TRBJ2-2|-|TRBV7-8|-
CASSRTGTGGTGELFF
TGTGCCAGCAGCCGCACAGGGACGGGTGGTACCGGGGAGCTGTTTTTT
>TRBJ2-7|-|TRBV12-1|few
CASSCPVVYEQYF
TGTGCCAGCAGCTGCCCGGTAGTCTACGAGCAGTACTTC
>TRBJ2-3|TRBD2|TRBV5-1|-
CASSSSPIRLAGAGDTQYF
TGCGCCAGCAGCTCTTCCCCAATCAGACTAGCGGGAGCGGGAGATACGCAGTATTTT
>TRBJ2-4|TRBD1|TRBV2|-
CASSAGQGWDIQYF
TGTGCCAGCAGCGCGGGACAGGGGTGGGACATTCAGTACTTC
>TRBJ1-1|-|TRBV5-5|-
CASSLAGRTEAFF
TGTGCCAGCAGCTTGGCCGGGAGAACTGAAGCTTTCTTT
>TRBJ2-3|-|TRBV9|-
CASSPGAPGLDTQYF
TGTGCCAGCAGCCCGGGAGCCCCAGGGTTAGATACGCAGTATTTT
>TRBJ2-1|-|TRBV11-3|-
CASKRSGSYNEQFF
TGTGCCAGCAAAAGGAGCGGGTCCTACAATGAGCAGTTCTTC
>TRBJ1-5|-|TRBV6-6|-
CASSHGQDNQPQHF
TGTGCCAGCAGTCACGGACAAGACAATCAGCCCCAGCATTTT
>TRBJ1-2|TRBD1|TRBV5-6|-
CASSLPTTGQVNGYTF
TGTGCCAGCAGTTTACCAACGACAGGGCAGGTGAATGGCTACACCTTC
>TRBJ2-3|TRBD2|TRBV27|-
CASSFLGLAGDSSTDTQYF
TGTGCCAGCAGTTTCCTCGGACTAGCGGGGGATTCTAGCACAGATACGCAGTATTTT
>TRBJ2-3|TRBD1|TRBV7-2|-
CASSFDRATDTQYF
TGTGCCAGCAGCTTCGACAGGGCCACAGATACGCAGTATTTT
>TRBJ1-1|TRBD1|TRBV18|-
CASSLQGARMNTEAFF
TGTGCCAGCTCACTGCAGGGGGCCCGCATGAACACTGAAGCTTTCTTT
>TRBJ1-1|-|TRBV12-5|-
CASAAGVNTEAFF
TGTGCTAGTGCGGCGGGGGTGAACACTGAAGCTTTCTTT
>TRBJ1-2|TRBD1|TRBV11-2|-
CASSLERGHVGYTF
TGTGCCAGCAGCTTAGAGAGGGGGCATGTTGGCTACACCTTC
>TRBJ2-7|TRBD1|TRBV5-1|-
CASSSYAGTGVDEQYF
TGCGCCAGCAGCTCATACGCCGGGACAGGGGTCGACGAGCAGTACTTC
>TRBJ1-1|TRBD1|TRBV25-1|-
CASSVLQGNGNTEAFF
TGTGCCAGCAGTGTATTACAGGGGAACGGAAACACTGAAGCTTTCTTT
>TRBJ2-2|-|TRBV11-3|-
CASRSTSGGELFF
TGTGCCAGCCGATCAACCTCGGGCGGGGAGCTGTTTTTT
>TRBJ2-7|-|TRBV2|-
CASSLAAHEQYF
TGTGCCAGCAGCCTAGCCGCCCACGAGCAGTACTTC
>TRBJ1-1|TRBD1|TRBV5-4|-
CASSEQGRLNTEAFF
TGTGCCAGCAGCGAACAGGGGCGACTGAACACTGAAGCTTTCTTT
>TRBJ1-2|-|TRBV11-2|-
CASSLDLIEGYYGYTF
TGTGCCAGCAGCTTAGATCTCATAGAGGGTTACTATGGCTACACCTTC
>TRBJ1-1|TRBD1|TRBV28|-
CASGRGPGDTEAFF
TGTGCCAGCGGCAGGGGGCCTGGGGATACTGAAGCTTTCTTT
>TRBJ2-1|TRBD2|TRBV11-3|-
CASSPPSGRAGTYNEQFF
TGTGCCAGCAGCCCACCTAGCGGGAGGGCCGGAACCTACAATGAGCAGTTCTTC